Listed below are T cell receptor beta chains from one sample, sequenced in a study of regulatory and conventional T cells in RAG deficiency. TCRdb's table, derived via immunoSEQ multiplex PCR, lists solely in-frame clones and lacks some. Here the sample spans tens of thousands of clones, nearly 95% being singletons. These sequences were also reported in another study, on regulatory T cells.

The sequenced sample was CD25- CD4+ T cells sorted from blood. The receptors were gathered from a human donor in good health. Each CDR3 is given without its conserved first and last residue. Fields, in order: clone size, V gene, CDR3 length, CDR3 protein. Clone sizes are given selectively: once, few, many, or a class where the clone is expanded.

>-|TRBV6-5|13
ASSSPRTANYGYT
>-|TRBV6-1|11
ASSEQALETQY
>few|TRBV6-5|13
ASSYNRDAGNTIY
>-|TRBV14|13
ASSQAAGSNEKLF
>-|TRBV27|11
ASRVQGTGELF
>-|TRBV15|12
ATSRDVGDYGYT
>-|TRBV7-3|11
ASSLAPNTEAF
>-|TRBV5-1|15
ASSLGPGRGNGHGYT
>-|TRBV27|12
ASSSPRGAGEAF
>-|TRBV6-5|13
ASSYYDRGRSGYT
>-|TRBV28|12
ASSIQITNEKLF
>-|TRBV5-6|11
ASRRGLDTEAF
>-|TRBV7-2|10
ASSFQDSPLH
>-|TRBV5-8|12
ASSRGEGSQPQH
>-|TRBV5-6|12
ASRPPTGNYGYT
>-|TRBV5-1|14
ASHGQGGTSNQPQH
>-|TRBV6-1|14
ASSDSGSPSMETQY
>-|TRBV6-1|12
ATTREGMNTEAF
>-|TRBV2|12
ASRVTRSYNEQF
>-|TRBV7-3|11
ASSLRPGDTIY
>-|TRBV5-1|11
ASSFPGNYEQY
>-|TRBV4-2|13
ASSQDPTRLDEQF
>-|TRBV5-1|13
ASSFTGSLNYGYT
>-|TRBV30|11
AWGVGGNNEQF
>-|TRBV19|13
ASSIGTGYSTEAF
>-|TRBV6-1|14
ASSEHGQGSYNEQF
>once|TRBV27|13
ASSLYGTGNYEQY
>-|TRBV5-1|12
ASSLGPSGGEAF
>-|TRBV7-2|14
ASSFRGVSASYEQY
>-|TRBV6-1|12
ASRLRQGAYEQY
>-|TRBV10-1|13
ASSESKAGGYEQY
>-|TRBV5-1|11
ASSSRTLYEQY
>-|TRBV9|9
ASSARGEAF
>-|TRBV29-1|13
SPRGLAGGADTQY
>-|TRBV28|12
ASSPWGGAYEQY
>-|TRBV5-4|12
ASSLAGEGYGYT
>-|TRBV6-5|13
ASSTTGGFTGELF
>-|TRBV7-4|8
ATIVYGYT
>-|TRBV6-5|13
ASSHRPPRGSPLH
>-|TRBV7-9|16
ASSPERGQPDFFGEQY
>-|TRBV11-2|11
ASSLGQRYEQY
>-|TRBV11-3|11
ASSLEGGYEQY
>-|TRBV6-6|11
ASRGQSNEKLF
>-|TRBV7-9|13
ASSSYGTAENIQY
>-|TRBV19|12
ASRPDRSGQPQH
>-|TRBV6-5|13
ASSLGGPSGNTIY
>-|TRBV7-3|9
ASSSQGEQF
>-|TRBV21-1|15
ASSLLQDRDSNQPQH
>-|TRBV19|11
ASSIDRDTEAF
>-|TRBV5-1|12
ASTTTGGRETQY
>-|TRBV6-6|12
ASSYREGNTEAF
>once|TRBV18|15
ASSPTVPSGGSETQY
>-|TRBV11-2|9
ASSLYETQY
>-|TRBV4-1|12
ASSQGQGFGEQY
>-|TRBV28|9
ASRLDNEQF